These T cell receptor beta chains were read from a single sample in a study of blood T cell repertoires in COVID-19. Profiling relied on immunoSEQ multiplex PCR, and the TCRdb table lists in-frame clones only, not all of them. The sample carries a few hundred thousand clones, over 75% recorded once. Material: PBMCs or T cells enriched from blood (not recorded which). These receptors were collected from a man younger than 40 in a cohort exposed to, infected with or recovered from COVID-19 (not recorded which). The CDR3 runs from the conserved cysteine through the conserved F or W. Fields, in order: V gene, D gene, clone size, J gene, CDR3 DNA, CDR3 protein. The D gene is left open where the match is weak. Size is omitted from some rows. Given values are once, few, many or a class for expanded clones.

TRBV29-1	TRBD2	NA	TRBJ2-7	TGCAGCGTTGTCGGGACTAGCGGACTACATCCCGAGCAGTACTTC	CSVVGTSGLHPEQYF
TRBV28	NA	few	TRBJ1-1	TGTGCCAGCGTACGCGATGAAGGGGGGAGGGCTGAAGCTTTCTTT	CASVRDEGGRAEAFF
TRBV7-3	NA	NA	TRBJ1-1	TGTGCCAGCAGCTTACATCACCCTGTGATAGTTAAAGGGGTAGGGGACACTGAAGCTTTCTTT	CASSLHHPVIVKGVGDTEAFF
TRBV2	NA	NA	TRBJ1-3	TGTGCCAGCAGTGAAGAACAGGCGAGCTCTGGAAACACCATATATTTT	CASSEEQASSGNTIYF
TRBV9	TRBD1	NA	TRBJ2-2	TGTGCCAGCAGCTCCGGGACAGGGACGTACACCGGGGAGCTGTTTTTT	CASSSGTGTYTGELFF
TRBV7-8	NA	NA	TRBJ1-1	TGTGCCAGCAGCTTAGTTCGGTCGGCTGAAGCTTTCTTT	CASSLVRSAEAFF
TRBV15	TRBD1	NA	TRBJ1-4	TGTGCCACCAGCGACCGGGACAGGGGGCGAGAGAATGAAAAACTGTTTTTT	CATSDRDRGRENEKLFF
TRBV9	TRBD1	few	TRBJ1-4	TGTGCCAGCAGCTCTGGACAGGTGGCAACTAATGAAAAACTGTTTTTT	CASSSGQVATNEKLFF
TRBV19	NA	NA	TRBJ2-7	TGTGCCAGTAGTATGGCTAGGACAACCTACGAGCAGTACTTC	CASSMARTTYEQYF
TRBV9	NA	NA	TRBJ2-1	TGTGCCAGCAGCGTTGGGACTCCGAACAATGAGCAGTTCTTC	CASSVGTPNNEQFF
TRBV19	NA	NA	TRBJ2-1	TGTGCCAGTAGTCTCGGGGGACAGATATACAATGAGCAGTTCTTC	CASSLGGQIYNEQFF
TRBV28	NA	NA	TRBJ1-2	TGTGCCAGCAGCCAAATCTATGGCTACACCTTC	CASSQIYGYTF
TRBV6-2/TRBV6-3	TRBD2	NA	TRBJ2-7	TGTGCCAGCAGTCACCCCCGGACTAGCGGGAGGGTAGCCGAGCAGTACTTC	CASSHPRTSGRVAEQYF
TRBV28	TRBD1	NA	TRBJ1-3	TGTGCCAGCAGTCCCCGGGACAGCTCTGGAAACACCATATATTTT	CASSPRDSSGNTIYF
TRBV6-5	NA	NA	TRBJ1-5	TGTGCCAGCAGCCAAGACACGGGGAGCAATCAGCCCCAGCATTTT	CASSQDTGSNQPQHF
TRBV18	NA	NA	TRBJ2-2	TGTGCCAGCTCACCAGTCGACGGGGGCGGGGAGCTGTTTTTT	CASSPVDGGGELFF
TRBV24-1	NA	few	TRBJ1-5	TGTGCCACCAGTAAGGGGTCGTATACCAATCAGCCCCAGCATTTT	CATSKGSYTNQPQHF
TRBV15	NA	NA	TRBJ2-7	TGTGCCACCCATGAAGGTAGGAGGGTTTTAAGTCTGTGGTACGAGCAGTACTTC	CATHEGRRVLSLWYEQYF
TRBV28	TRBD1	NA	TRBJ1-5	TGTGCCAGCAGTTGGGGGACAGGGGCAGTAAATACTCAGCCCCAGCATTTT	CASSWGTGAVNTQPQHF
TRBV6-2/TRBV6-3	NA	NA	TRBJ2-2	TGTGCCAGCAGTTTCTACCAGAACACCGGGGAGCTGTTTTTT	CASSFYQNTGELFF
TRBV6-1	TRBD2	many	TRBJ2-3	TGTGCCAGCAGTGACCTGGCGGGAGGAGATACGCAGTATTTT	CASSDLAGGDTQYF
TRBV28	TRBD1	NA	TRBJ2-1	TGTGCCAGCAGTTCCCCCGGACAGGTCTTCAATGAGCAGTTCTTC	CASSSPGQVFNEQFF
TRBV28	NA	NA	TRBJ2-7	TGTGCCAGCAGCCCTCGACAGAGCTCCTACGAGCAGTACTTC	CASSPRQSSYEQYF
TRBV19	TRBD1	NA	TRBJ2-7	TGTGCCAGCCAAGCCGGGACAGGCTCCGAGCAGTACTTC	CASQAGTGSEQYF
TRBV25-1	TRBD2	NA	TRBJ2-3	TGTGCCAGCAGTGCATTGGGGCTAGCGGGACGCACAGATACGCAGTATTTT	CASSALGLAGRTDTQYF
TRBV27	TRBD2	NA	TRBJ2-1	TGTGCCAGCAACGAGGGAGGGTTAGATGAGCAGTTCTTC	CASNEGGLDEQFF
TRBV7-9	TRBD1	NA	TRBJ1-1	TGTGCCAGCAGCCTCCCGACAGGGGGGGACACTGAAGCTTTCTTT	CASSLPTGGDTEAFF
TRBV11-2	TRBD1	NA	TRBJ1-4	TGTGCCAGCAGCTCGCGGACAGGGCTAAGTGAAAAACTGTTTTTT	CASSSRTGLSEKLFF
TRBV2	TRBD1	NA	TRBJ1-2	TGTGCCAGCAGTGAAGGGGTCAGGGGGAGTGGCTACACCTTC	CASSEGVRGSGYTF
TRBV5-6	NA	NA	TRBJ2-7	TGTGCCAGCAGCTCCGCGGGAATGCAGCAGTACTTC	CASSSAGMQQYF
TRBV7-2	TRBD1	NA	TRBJ1-3	TGTGCCAGCAGCCTAAACAGGGGGCTCTTCGGAAACACCATATATTTT	CASSLNRGLFGNTIYF